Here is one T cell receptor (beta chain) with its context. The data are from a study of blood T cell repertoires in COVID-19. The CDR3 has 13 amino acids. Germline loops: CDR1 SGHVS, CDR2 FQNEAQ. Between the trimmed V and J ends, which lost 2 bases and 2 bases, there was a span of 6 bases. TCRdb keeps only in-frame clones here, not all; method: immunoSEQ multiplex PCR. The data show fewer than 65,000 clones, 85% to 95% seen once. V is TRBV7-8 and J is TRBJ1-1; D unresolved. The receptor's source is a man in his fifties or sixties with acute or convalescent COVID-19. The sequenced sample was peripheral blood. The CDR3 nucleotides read TGTGCCAGCAGCTTAAATAGAAACACTGAAGCTTTCTTT. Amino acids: CASSLNRNTEAFF.